This TCR beta chain is drawn from a study of T-cell memory formation after mild COVID-19 (dated by TCRdb to the early 2020s). As for the study more broadly: TCR sequence clusters from the two donors were found to be largely donor specific. The cohort comprised two young, previously healthy adult volunteers, one female and one male. In a couple of donors, T-cell clones that expanded and contracted after mild COVID-19 were followed by sequencing TCRalpha and TCRbeta repertoires longitudinally.

Instrument on record: Illumina NovaSeq 6000. cDNA libraries for TCRalpha and TCRbeta were prepared by 5'RACE using constant-segment primers, with sample barcodes and unique molecular identifiers added. Trizol reagent was used to extract RNA from every sample. Library amplification was performed in two PCR steps, and a second sample barcode and Illumina TruSeq adapters were introduced in the second step. Sequencing of libraries was performed on an Illumina NovaSeq with 2 x 150 bp paired-end reads. Per the source publication's procedure: The reads were demultiplexed and collapsed into UMI-guided consensus sequences using migec v1.2.7. With mixcr v2.1.11, UMI consensuses were aligned to TRA and TRB V and J templates and assembled into clonotypes. Clonotypes were classified as expanded or contracted when called significant by both edgeR and NoisET, with noise models trained on biological replicates. For edgeR calls, the cutoffs were a false discovery rate-adjusted p below 0.01 and a log2 fold-change threshold of 1. As an exploratory analysis of dynamics, PCA with hierarchical clustering was applied to max-normalized trajectories of the 1000 most abundant clonotypes. Separately sequenced CD4+ and CD8+ repertoires were used to assign a CD4 or CD8 phenotype to each responding clone. TCRdb cleaned the public reads at Q25 with fastp, built clones with MiXCR and kept in-frame beta chains. Rows are combined by CDR3 protein, so each entry shows the most common genes and DNA. TCRdb, not the authors, supplied the V and J calls. This sample holds 450,000 to 650,000 distinct CDR3 sequences; about 20% were observed only once. Roughly 9.1% of the sample comes from the top ten.

A remark on this clonotype: Its antigen remains undetermined. No per-base quality is available; no much larger clone lies one base away.

Ficoll-Paque density gradient centrifugation was the method used to isolate PBMCs. From cysteine to phenylalanine, the CDR3 is 15 amino acids long. Left in the record is the CDR3 DNA by itself, 45 bases read in frame from the first base. Trimming at the junction amounts to 4 bases on V and 8 bases on J, and the germline ends lie 17 bases apart. Reading the germline V gene (reference sequence) gives CDR1 LGHDT and CDR2 YNNKEL. The study at large found these results: Contracting CD4+ clones turned up mainly in the CM and EM memory subsets, whereas EMRA was where CD8+ clones were enriched. SARS-CoV-2 specificity was not confirmed for the second-wave clones peaking on day 37. Only a couple of mild cases were covered by the study, and larger cohorts that include severe cases with pre-infection samples were considered necessary. Some responding clones were found in pre-infection memory, which suggests that pre-existing cross-reactive memory T cells took part in the SARS-CoV-2 response. Clones contracting from day 15 to 85 had balanced CD4/CD8 phenotypes, while a second wave expanding from day 15 to 37 was biased towards CD4+.

The rearranged chain carries TRBV3-1 and TRBJ1-4, with the D gene not clear enough to name. The sequenced material came from PBMCs or a T cell subset sorted from them (not recorded which). The TCR comes from an adult woman who had mild COVID-19 (a few samples of this study predate the infection). The sample titles of this study are shuffled in the database, so cell type and time point are left out; the donor was told from shared clones. The sequenced DNA: TGTGCCAGCAGCCTGAAAGGGAACGGGCGCGAAAAACTGTTTTTT. Its translation reads: CASSLKGNGREKLFF.